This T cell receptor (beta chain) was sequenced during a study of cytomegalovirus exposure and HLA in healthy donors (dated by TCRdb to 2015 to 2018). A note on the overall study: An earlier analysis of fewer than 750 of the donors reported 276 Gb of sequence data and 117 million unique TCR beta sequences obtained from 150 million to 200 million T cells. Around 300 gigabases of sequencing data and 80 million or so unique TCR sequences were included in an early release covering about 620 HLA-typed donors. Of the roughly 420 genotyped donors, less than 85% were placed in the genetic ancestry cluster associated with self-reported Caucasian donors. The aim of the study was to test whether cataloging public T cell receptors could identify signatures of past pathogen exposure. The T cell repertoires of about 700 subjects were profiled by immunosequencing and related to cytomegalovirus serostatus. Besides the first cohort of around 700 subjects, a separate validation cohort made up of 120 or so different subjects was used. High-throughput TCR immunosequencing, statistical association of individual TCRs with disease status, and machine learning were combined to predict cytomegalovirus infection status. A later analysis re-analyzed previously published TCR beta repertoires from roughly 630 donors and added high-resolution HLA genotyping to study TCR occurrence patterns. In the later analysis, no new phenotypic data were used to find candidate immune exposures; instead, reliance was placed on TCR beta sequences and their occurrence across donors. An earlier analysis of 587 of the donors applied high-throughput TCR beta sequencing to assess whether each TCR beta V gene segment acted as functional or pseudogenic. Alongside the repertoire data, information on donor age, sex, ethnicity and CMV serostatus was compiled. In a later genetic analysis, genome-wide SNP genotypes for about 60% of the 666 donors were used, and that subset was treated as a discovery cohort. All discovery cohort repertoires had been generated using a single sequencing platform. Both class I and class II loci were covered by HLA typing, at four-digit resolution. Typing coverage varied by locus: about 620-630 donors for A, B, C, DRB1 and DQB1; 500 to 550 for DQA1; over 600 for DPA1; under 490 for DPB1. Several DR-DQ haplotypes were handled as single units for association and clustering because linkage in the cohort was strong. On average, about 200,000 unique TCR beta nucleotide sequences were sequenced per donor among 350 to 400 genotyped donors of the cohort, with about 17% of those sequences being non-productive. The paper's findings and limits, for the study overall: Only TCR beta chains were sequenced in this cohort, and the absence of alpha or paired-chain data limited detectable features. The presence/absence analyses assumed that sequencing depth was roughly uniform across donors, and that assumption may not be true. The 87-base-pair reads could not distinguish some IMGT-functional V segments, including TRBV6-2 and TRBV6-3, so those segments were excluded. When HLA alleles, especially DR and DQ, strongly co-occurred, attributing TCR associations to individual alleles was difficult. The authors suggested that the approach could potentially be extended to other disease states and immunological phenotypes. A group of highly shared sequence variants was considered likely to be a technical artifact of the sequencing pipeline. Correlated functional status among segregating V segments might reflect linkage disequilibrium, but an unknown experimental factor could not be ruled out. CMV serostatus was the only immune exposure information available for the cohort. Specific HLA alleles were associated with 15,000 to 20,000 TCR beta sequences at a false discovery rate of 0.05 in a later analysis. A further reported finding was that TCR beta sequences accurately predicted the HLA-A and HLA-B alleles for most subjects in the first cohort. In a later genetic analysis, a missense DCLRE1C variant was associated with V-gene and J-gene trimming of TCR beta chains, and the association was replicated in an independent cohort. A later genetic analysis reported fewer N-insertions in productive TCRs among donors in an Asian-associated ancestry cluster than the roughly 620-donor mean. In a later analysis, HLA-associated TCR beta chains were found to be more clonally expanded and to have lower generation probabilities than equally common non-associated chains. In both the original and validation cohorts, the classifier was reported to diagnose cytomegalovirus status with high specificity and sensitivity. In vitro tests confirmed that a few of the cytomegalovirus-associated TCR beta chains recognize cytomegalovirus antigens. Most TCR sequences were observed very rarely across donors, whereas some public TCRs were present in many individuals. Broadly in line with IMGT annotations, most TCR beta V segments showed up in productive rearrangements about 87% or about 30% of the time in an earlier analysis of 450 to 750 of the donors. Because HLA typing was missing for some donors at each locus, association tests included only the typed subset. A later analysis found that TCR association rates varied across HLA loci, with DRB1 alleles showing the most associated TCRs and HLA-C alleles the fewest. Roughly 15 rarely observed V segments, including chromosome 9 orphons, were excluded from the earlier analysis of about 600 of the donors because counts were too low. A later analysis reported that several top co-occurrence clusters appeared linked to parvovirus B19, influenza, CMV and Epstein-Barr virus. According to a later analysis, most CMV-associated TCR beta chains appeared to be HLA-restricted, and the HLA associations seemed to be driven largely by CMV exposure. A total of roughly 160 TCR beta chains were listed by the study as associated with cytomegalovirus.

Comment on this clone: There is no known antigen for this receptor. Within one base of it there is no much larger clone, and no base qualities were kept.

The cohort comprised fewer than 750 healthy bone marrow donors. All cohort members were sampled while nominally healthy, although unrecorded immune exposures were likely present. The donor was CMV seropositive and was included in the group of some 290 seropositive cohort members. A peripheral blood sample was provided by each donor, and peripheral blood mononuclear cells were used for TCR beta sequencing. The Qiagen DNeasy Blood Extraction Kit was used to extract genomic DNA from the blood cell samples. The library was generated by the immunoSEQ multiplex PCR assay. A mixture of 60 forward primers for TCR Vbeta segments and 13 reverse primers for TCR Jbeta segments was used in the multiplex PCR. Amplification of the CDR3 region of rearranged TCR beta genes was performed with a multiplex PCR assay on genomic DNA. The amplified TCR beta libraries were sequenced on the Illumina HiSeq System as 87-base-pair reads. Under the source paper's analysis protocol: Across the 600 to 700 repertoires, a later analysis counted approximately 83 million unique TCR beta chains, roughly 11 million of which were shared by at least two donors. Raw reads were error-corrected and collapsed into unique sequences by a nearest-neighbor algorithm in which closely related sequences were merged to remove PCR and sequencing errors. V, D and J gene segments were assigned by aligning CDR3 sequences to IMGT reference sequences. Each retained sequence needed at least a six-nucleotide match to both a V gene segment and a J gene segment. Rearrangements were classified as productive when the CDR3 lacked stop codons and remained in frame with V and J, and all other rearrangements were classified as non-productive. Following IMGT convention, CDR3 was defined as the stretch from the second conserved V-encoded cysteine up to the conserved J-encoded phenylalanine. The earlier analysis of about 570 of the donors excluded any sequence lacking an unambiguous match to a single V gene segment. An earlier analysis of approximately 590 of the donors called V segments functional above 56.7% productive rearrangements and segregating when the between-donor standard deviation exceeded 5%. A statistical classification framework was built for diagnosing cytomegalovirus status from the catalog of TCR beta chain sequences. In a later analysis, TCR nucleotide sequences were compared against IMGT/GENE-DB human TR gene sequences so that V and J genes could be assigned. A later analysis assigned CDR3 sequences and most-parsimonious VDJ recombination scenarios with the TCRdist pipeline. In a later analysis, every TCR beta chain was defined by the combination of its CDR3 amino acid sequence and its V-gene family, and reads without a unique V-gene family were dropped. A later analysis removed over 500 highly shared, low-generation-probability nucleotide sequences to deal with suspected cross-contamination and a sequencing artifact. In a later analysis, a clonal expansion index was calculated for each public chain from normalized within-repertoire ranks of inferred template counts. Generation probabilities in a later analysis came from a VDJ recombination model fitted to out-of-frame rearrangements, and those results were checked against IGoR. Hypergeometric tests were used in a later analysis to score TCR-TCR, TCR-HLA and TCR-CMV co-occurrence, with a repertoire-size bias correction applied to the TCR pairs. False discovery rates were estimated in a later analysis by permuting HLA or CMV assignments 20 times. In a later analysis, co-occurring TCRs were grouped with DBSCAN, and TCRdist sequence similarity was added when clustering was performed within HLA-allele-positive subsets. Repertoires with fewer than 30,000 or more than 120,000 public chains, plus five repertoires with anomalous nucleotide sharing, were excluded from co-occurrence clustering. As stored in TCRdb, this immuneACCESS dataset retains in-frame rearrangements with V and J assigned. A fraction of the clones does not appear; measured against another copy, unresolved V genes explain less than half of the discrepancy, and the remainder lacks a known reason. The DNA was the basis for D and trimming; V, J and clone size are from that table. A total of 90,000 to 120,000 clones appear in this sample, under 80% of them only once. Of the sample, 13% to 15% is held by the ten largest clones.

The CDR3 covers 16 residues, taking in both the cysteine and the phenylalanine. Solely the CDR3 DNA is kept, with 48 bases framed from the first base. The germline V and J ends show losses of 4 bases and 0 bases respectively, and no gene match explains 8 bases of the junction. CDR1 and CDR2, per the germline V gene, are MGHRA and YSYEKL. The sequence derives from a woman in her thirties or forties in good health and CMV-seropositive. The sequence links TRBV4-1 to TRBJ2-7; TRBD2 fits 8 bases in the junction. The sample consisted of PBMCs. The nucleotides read TGCGCCAGCAGCCGGGGGACGGGGGGGAGCTCCTACGAGCAGTACTTC. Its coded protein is CASSRGTGGSSYEQYF.